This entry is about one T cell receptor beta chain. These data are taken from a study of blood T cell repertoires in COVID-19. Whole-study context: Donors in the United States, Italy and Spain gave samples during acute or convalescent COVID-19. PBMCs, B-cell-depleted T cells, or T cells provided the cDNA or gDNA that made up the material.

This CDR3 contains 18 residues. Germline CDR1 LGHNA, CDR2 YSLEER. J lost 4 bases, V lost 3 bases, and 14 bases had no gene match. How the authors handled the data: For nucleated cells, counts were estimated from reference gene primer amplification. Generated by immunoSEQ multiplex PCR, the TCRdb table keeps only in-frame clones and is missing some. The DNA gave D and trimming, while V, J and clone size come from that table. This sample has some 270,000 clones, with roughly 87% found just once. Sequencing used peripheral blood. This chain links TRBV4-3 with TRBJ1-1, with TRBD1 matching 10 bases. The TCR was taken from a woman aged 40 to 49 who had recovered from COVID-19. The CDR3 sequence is CASSQAGTGDLVSTEAFF. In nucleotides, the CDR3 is TGCGCCAGCAGCCAGGCCGGGACAGGGGATTTGGTGAGCACTGAAGCTTTCTTT.